This TCR beta chain appears in the sequencing data of a study of T cell changes during pregnancy in multiple sclerosis (dated by TCRdb to between 2019 and 2020). Study-level background: The study examined how the T cell repertoire changed over the course of pregnancy in women with multiple sclerosis.

Inclusive of the bounding cysteine and phenylalanine, the CDR3 is 15 residues long. The retained sequence is limited to the CDR3, 45 bases, with the frame set at the first base. Per the germline V gene, SGHRS is the CDR1 and YFSETQ is the CDR2. Clipping removes 4 bases from V and 7 bases from J, with 7 as the unmatched junction base count. For this clone: Its cognate antigen has yet to be identified. No base-level quality is on record; no much larger clone is a single base apart.

The library was produced with the immunoSEQ multiplex PCR assay. Held by TCRdb, this immuneACCESS table contains in-frame sequences only and omits some clones. Under half of the omission traces to an unresolved V gene where checked; the cause of the rest is unknown. Across this sample there are about 24,000 clones, with about nine tenths seen only once. The ten largest clonotypes hold approximately 8% of the sample. The sequence joins TRBV5-1 to TRBJ2-1; 11 bases in between match TRBD2. The sample here was CD8+ T cells from peripheral blood mononuclear cells, taken in the first trimester of pregnancy. The source of this sequence is a female donor in good health, enrolled as a control in a pregnancy study. CDR3 reads: CASSPTSGGINEQFF. The nucleotide sequence is TGCGCCAGCAGCCCAACTAGCGGGGGAATTAATGAGCAGTTCTTC.